This is a list of T cell receptor beta chains from one sample in a study of CD8 T cells in Susac syndrome. From the immunoSEQ multiplex PCR reads, TCRdb called clonotypes with MiXCR, one entry per CDR3 protein. The repertoire has some 260,000 distinct CDR3 sequences, about 88% of them found once; the top ten carry around 0.11%. Sequencing input: CD8+ T cells from PBMCs. The receptors stem from a human donor with multiple sclerosis. Each CDR3 is given with its conserved first and last residue. Fields, in order: J gene, D gene, V gene, clone size, CDR3 DNA, CDR3 protein. The D gene is left open where the match is weak. For some rows the clone size is stated as once, few or many, or as a class when expanded; others skip it.

>TRBJ1-3|NA|TRBV6-2/TRBV6-3|few
TGTGCCAGCAGTCGCGACAGGGGAAACACCATATATTTT
CASSRDRGNTIYF
>TRBJ2-1|NA|TRBV5-4|once
TGTGCCAGCAGCTTTGGATCTGAGCAGTTCTTC
CASSFGSEQFF
>TRBJ2-5|NA|TRBV29-1|NA
TGCAGCGTTGAGGACACCAATTCAGGAGAGTCAGGGCGGGAGACCCAGTACTTC
CSVEDTNSGESGRETQYF
>TRBJ2-2|NA|TRBV6-5|NA
TGTGCCAGCAGTTTCGGGGGCGGGGAGCTGTTTTTT
CASSFGGGELFF
>TRBJ2-7|TRBD2|TRBV5-4|NA
TGTGCCAGCAGCGGGACTAGCTACGAGCAGTACTTC
CASSGTSYEQYF
>TRBJ2-7|NA|TRBV4-1|NA
TGCGCCAGCAGCCTCACCATAGCGTTCTCCTACGAGCAGTACTTC
CASSLTIAFSYEQYF
>TRBJ2-5|TRBD2|TRBV7-9|NA
TGTGCCAGCAGCTTAGTAGTTCGACTAGCGGGAGCGGAGACCCAGTACTTC
CASSLVVRLAGAETQYF
>TRBJ2-1|NA|TRBV5-6|NA
TGTGCCAGCAGCTGGAGGAGGTTGGACAATGAGCAGTTCTTC
CASSWRRLDNEQFF
>TRBJ1-2|NA|TRBV19|NA
TGTGCCAGTAGTACCGGACTCATGCTGTATGGCTACACCTTC
CASSTGLMLYGYTF
>TRBJ2-7|NA|TRBV5-1|once
TGCGCCAGCAGCTCCGGGACACAGTCCTACGAGCAGTACTTC
CASSSGTQSYEQYF
>TRBJ1-1|TRBD1|TRBV5-1|NA
TGCGCCAGCAGTCGAGATCCGGGACAGGGGACTGAAGCTTTCTTT
CASSRDPGQGTEAFF
>TRBJ1-2|NA|TRBV20-1|few
TGCAGTGCTAGAGACCGAGGGCAGGGCGCGTATGGCTACACCTTC
CSARDRGQGAYGYTF
>TRBJ2-4|NA|TRBV6-5|once
TGTGCCAGCAGTTACTCCGTGGGGGACCTAGCCAAAAACATTCAGTACTTC
CASSYSVGDLAKNIQYF
>TRBJ2-1|NA|TRBV9|NA
TGTGCCAGCAGCGTAGAAACTAGAAGCCCCTACAATGAGCAGTTCTTC
CASSVETRSPYNEQFF
>TRBJ1-5|NA|TRBV3-1|NA
TGTGCCAGCAGCCAAGAGGGGAGAGCCAATCAGCCCCAGCATTTT
CASSQEGRANQPQHF
>TRBJ2-3|TRBD1|TRBV24-1|NA
TGTGCCACCGTCGGACAGGGCCGCACAGATACGCAGTATTTT
CATVGQGRTDTQYF
>TRBJ2-7|TRBD1|TRBV2|NA
TGTGCCAGCAGTGATAGTAACCGACGGGACAGTTCCTACGAGCAGTACTTC
CASSDSNRRDSSYEQYF
>TRBJ2-1|NA|TRBV29-1|NA
TGCAGCGGAACCCAGGGTTCCTACAATGAGCAGTTCTTC
CSGTQGSYNEQFF
>TRBJ2-1|NA|TRBV5-6|NA
TGTGCCTCTCACCGTCGGACCCCGGGGAATGAGCAGTTCTTC
CASHRRTPGNEQFF
>TRBJ2-2|NA|TRBV7-9|NA
TGTGCCAGCAGACACCGACAGACCCCTACTGGGGAGCTGTTTTTT
CASRHRQTPTGELFF
>TRBJ2-2|TRBD2|TRBV7-6|NA
TGTGCCAGCAGCGATACTAGCGGGAGAACCGGGGAGCTGTTTTTT
CASSDTSGRTGELFF
>TRBJ1-2|TRBD1|TRBV25-1|NA
TGTGCCAGCAAGGAAGGGGGCGGGAGCTATGGCTACACCTTC
CASKEGGGSYGYTF
>TRBJ2-1|TRBD1|TRBV9|NA
TGTGCCAGCAGCGTTGGGACAGGGGGCCGTAATGAGCAGTTCTTC
CASSVGTGGRNEQFF
>TRBJ2-7|TRBD2|TRBV20-1|NA
TGCAGTGCTAGAAGGGAGGGGAGTCCTTACTACGAGCAGTACTTC
CSARREGSPYYEQYF
>TRBJ2-5|NA|TRBV12-3/TRBV12-4|NA
TGTGCCAGCAGTTTACTCGGATTTCAAGAGACCCAGTACTTC
CASSLLGFQETQYF
>TRBJ2-1|TRBD2|TRBV27|NA
TGTGCCAGCAGCATTACTAGCGACGGCCCCTACAATGAGCAGTTCTTC
CASSITSDGPYNEQFF
>TRBJ1-5|NA|TRBV27|NA
TGTGCCAGCAGTCCCTCCGACAGATTCGGGCAGCCCCAGCATTTT
CASSPSDRFGQPQHF
>TRBJ2-3|TRBD1|TRBV6-1|few
TGTGCCAGCAGTGAACTGGTCAGGGGGCGAACTTCTAGCACAGATACGCAGTATTTT
CASSELVRGRTSSTDTQYF
>TRBJ2-3|NA|TRBV30|few
TGTGCCTGGAGTGTCGTCTCGCAGTTAGATACGCAGTATTTT
CAWSVVSQLDTQYF
>TRBJ2-3|NA|TRBV5-1|NA
TGCGCCAGCAGAATGAGGGGGACCTCACATGATACGCAGTATTTT
CASRMRGTSHDTQYF
>TRBJ2-7|NA|TRBV30|NA
TGTGCCTGGAGTGTCGGGATCGAGCAGTACTTC
CAWSVGIEQYF
>TRBJ2-2|TRBD2|TRBV2|NA
TGTGCCAGCAGTGCCGACGCTAGCGGGAGTCGAACCGGGGAGCTGTTTTTT
CASSADASGSRTGELFF
>TRBJ2-3|TRBD2|TRBV24-1|NA
TGTGCCACCAGTGATCGGACGGGAGGCGCAGATACGCAGTATTTT
CATSDRTGGADTQYF
>TRBJ2-2|NA|TRBV27|NA
TGTGCCAGCAGTTTATTACAGGGAAGCGGGGAGCTGTTTTTT
CASSLLQGSGELFF
>TRBJ1-2|NA|TRBV6-1|NA
TGTGCCAGCAGTGAAGACCACCGAATGCCTAACTATGGCTACACCTTC
CASSEDHRMPNYGYTF
>TRBJ2-2|TRBD2|TRBV19|NA
TGTGCCAGTAGTATATCGCGGGGGACTACCCTGAACACCGGGGAGCTGTTTTTT
CASSISRGTTLNTGELFF
>TRBJ2-1|TRBD2|TRBV14|NA
TGTGCCAGCAGCCAATCCCCCGGACTAGCGGGCCCGAACAATGAGCAGTTCTTC
CASSQSPGLAGPNNEQFF
>TRBJ1-1|NA|TRBV20-1|NA
TGCAGTGCTCCCCGGGTCACGGACACTGAAGCTTTCTTT
CSAPRVTDTEAFF
>TRBJ2-7|TRBD1|TRBV4-1|NA
TGCGCCAGCAGCCAATCGACAGGGGGCGTATACGAGCAGTACTTC
CASSQSTGGVYEQYF
>TRBJ2-5|NA|TRBV7-9|NA
TGTGCCAGCAGCTTAGTTGGGCAGCAAGAGACCCAGTACTTC
CASSLVGQQETQYF
>TRBJ2-1|TRBD1|TRBV27|NA
TGTGCCAGCCCGCGTCGGGGACAGGGCTACAATGAGCAGTTCTTC
CASPRRGQGYNEQFF
>TRBJ2-5|TRBD1|TRBV4-1|NA
TGCGCCAGCAGCACCGGACGTGGGACAGTGGAGACCCAGTACTTC
CASSTGRGTVETQYF
>TRBJ2-7|NA|TRBV29-1|NA
TGCAGCGTTGCAGATATGGCTGAAAACTACGAGCAGTACTTC
CSVADMAENYEQYF
>TRBJ2-7|TRBD2|TRBV6-5|NA
TGTGCCAGCACCCCGGGACTAGGCAAGTACGAGCAGTACTTC
CASTPGLGKYEQYF
>TRBJ2-2|NA|TRBV19|NA
TGTGCCAGTAGTAAGTCTCCAGGGCAGGCCGGGGAGCTGTTTTTT
CASSKSPGQAGELFF
>TRBJ2-2|NA|TRBV3-1|NA
TGTGCCAGCAGCCAAGGTGACACCGGGGAGCTGTTTTTT
CASSQGDTGELFF
>TRBJ2-1|TRBD2|TRBV7-9|few
TGTGCCAGCAGCGGACTAGCGGCTTACAATGAGCAGTTCTTC
CASSGLAAYNEQFF
>TRBJ2-5|NA|TRBV10-2|NA
TGCGCCAGCTCGGAACTAAGGAAGACCCAGTACTTC
CASSELRKTQYF
>TRBJ2-7|NA|TRBV27|few
TGTGCCAGCAGTTTAACCAGGGGATCCTCCTACGAGCAGTACTTC
CASSLTRGSSYEQYF
>TRBJ1-2|NA|TRBV5-6|NA
TGTGCCAGCTTCGTGGATCCTAACTATGGCTACACCTTC
CASFVDPNYGYTF
>TRBJ1-5|NA|TRBV28|NA
TGTGCCAGCAGCCCCCCTGGGCCCCAGCATTTT
CASSPPGPQHF
>TRBJ1-1|NA|TRBV14|NA
TGTGCCAGCAGCCAGTCCGGGACGGTTGAAGCTTTCTTT
CASSQSGTVEAFF
>TRBJ2-1|NA|TRBV20-1|NA
TGCAGTGCTACGAAACCGAAGGGGGACAATGAGCAGTTCTTC
CSATKPKGDNEQFF
>TRBJ2-7|TRBD1|TRBV29-1|once
TGCAGCGTTGGGCCGGGACAGTCCTCCTACGAGCAGTACTTC
CSVGPGQSSYEQYF
>TRBJ2-2|NA|TRBV20-1|few
TGCAGTGCTAGAGATTTGGACACCGGGGAGCTGTTTTTT
CSARDLDTGELFF